These 17 T cell receptor beta chains originate from one sample sequenced in a study of T cell responses to AZD1222 COVID-19 vaccine. The data were produced by immunoSEQ multiplex PCR, yet TCRdb's version contains in-frame clones alone and is incomplete. The sample has 150,000 or so clones; roughly nine tenths are singletons. The input for sequencing was peripheral blood, taken on day 0 of AZD1222 vaccination. The receptors were sampled from an adult in good health.

CDR3 nucleotide sequence: TGTGCCAGCAGGGATGACAGGGTTGAAGCTTTCTTT. It is translated as CASRDDRVEAFF. The chain recombines TRBV2 with TRBJ1-1, with 7 bases lining up with TRBD1. The CDR3 runs to 12 residues. With V trimmed by 6 bases and J by 7 bases, 5 bases remained unmatched. Germline V lookup: CDR1 SNHLY, CDR2 FYNNEI.

The chain is built from TRBV5-4 and TRBJ2-7, with TRBD1 matching 9 bases. Germline assignment: CDR1 SGHNT and CDR2 YYREEE (reference sequence). There are 14 residues in the CDR3. The J segment lost 5 bases and the V segment lost 2 bases, leaving 5 bases of the junction unmatched. For the CDR3, the DNA is TGTGCCAGCAGCTTCACAGGGGGCGCTGACGAGCAGTACTTC. This translates into CASSFTGGADEQYF.

This chain links TRBV29-1 with TRBJ1-2; TRBD1 is a possible D gene (5 bases). Germline V gives CDR1 SQVTM, CDR2 ANQGSEA. The V end was cut by 6 bases, the J end by 2 bases, with 10 bases between. CDR3 size: 12 residues. The CDR3 region has the DNA TGCAGCGTGGGCCCAGGGAACTATGGCTACACCTTC. It is translated as CSVGPGNYGYTF.

The J gene is TRBJ1-1, the V gene TRBV6-5; 7 nucleotides align to TRBD1. This CDR3 region has 13 residues. Germline-derived CDR1 and CDR2 are MNHEY and SVGAGI. V shed 6 bases, J shed 1 base, and the junction held 2 bases outside the gene matches. The CDR3 DNA reads as TGTGCCAGCAGGAGACAGGGGAACACTGAAGCTTTCTTT. This encodes CASRRQGNTEAFF.

The rearrangement links TRBV16 to TRBJ2-3; no firm D call. The V gene's germline CDR1 is KGHSY and CDR2 FQNENV. V was cut by 1 base and J by 6 bases, with 8 bases left in between. This CDR3 has 13 amino acids. This CDR3 reads CASSQFLADTQYF. The CDR3 coding sequence is TGTGCCAGCAGCCAATTCCTTGCGGATACGCAGTATTTT.

The gene calls are TRBV29-1 and TRBJ2-1; 9 bases line up with TRBD2. Germline lookup yields CDR1 SQVTM and CDR2 ANQGSEA. The CDR3 covers 16 residues. V was clipped by 0 bases and J by 2 bases; unmatched bases: 5. The CDR3 region is CSVEEGAGGTYNEQFF. DNA of the CDR3: TGCAGCGTTGAAGAAGGAGCGGGAGGTACCTACAATGAGCAGTTCTTC.

This chain uses TRBV4-2 with TRBJ1-5; D perhaps matches TRBD1 (5 bases). Trimming removed 0 bases from V and 7 bases from J, with 10 bases in between. Germline V gene lookup returns CDR1 LGHNA and CDR2 YNFKEQ. The CDR3 sequence is 14 residues long. CDR3 protein: CASSQERGGQPQHF. The DNA of the CDR3 is TGTGCCAGCAGCCAAGAGCGGGGCGGGCAGCCCCAGCATTTT.

The rearrangement links TRBV5-4 to TRBJ2-3, with TRBD2 matching over 7 bases. CDR3 size: 12 residues. Trimming at V came to 4 bases and at J to 4 bases, leaving 0 bases not matched to a gene. Germline loops: CDR1 SGHNT, CDR2 YYREEE (reference sequence). This chain's CDR3 is CASSGRADTQYF. The CDR3 DNA sequence: TGTGCCAGCAGCGGGAGGGCAGATACGCAGTATTTT.

The chain recombines TRBV4-3 with TRBJ2-3; a possible D gene is TRBD2 (6 bases). Germline CDR1 and CDR2: LGHNA and YSLEER. CDR3 length: 16 amino acids. Trimming shortened V by 0 bases and J by 1 base, and 11 bases separated the two germline ends. In DNA, the CDR3 is TGCGCCAGCAGCCAAGATGCGGCTAGCGGCACAGATACGCAGTATTTT. Protein sequence: CASSQDAASGTDTQYF.

This clone was seen a single time. The CDR3 DNA is TGTGCCAGCAGCCTCCCGGGTGGGGACATGGGGCAGCCCCAGCATTTT. It yields the protein CASSLPGGDMGQPQHF. The chain uses TRBV5-4 and TRBJ1-5, with D possibly matching TRBD1 (6 bases). V gave up 4 bases and J gave up 7 bases, with 21 bases separating them. The germline V gene encodes CDR1 SGHNT and CDR2 YYREEE (reference sequence). The CDR3 consists of 16 residues.

The chain employs TRBV4-3 and TRBJ2-2; D possibly corresponds to TRBD1 (5 bases). V shed 1 base and J shed 5 bases, with 20 bases lying between them. This CDR3 comprises 18 residues. Looked up from germline, CDR1 is LGHNA and CDR2 is YSLEER. The CDR3 loop reads CASSQGFKVTGRTGELFF. For the CDR3, the DNA is TGCGCCAGCAGCCAAGGTTTTAAGGTAACAGGAAGGACCGGGGAGCTGTTTTTT.

This clone was recorded once. DNA of the CDR3: TGTGCCAGCAGTGACGCGGGAGGCGCAGATACGCAGTATTTT. This gives the protein CASSDAGGADTQYF. The chain recombines TRBV2 with TRBJ2-3, with TRBD2 matching over 8 bases. V was clipped by 3 bases and J by 4 bases; unmatched bases: 3. The CDR3 totals 14 residues. Germline V gene lookup returns CDR1 SNHLY and CDR2 FYNNEI. Based on the CDR3 plus reference TRBV2 and TRBJ2-3, the full variable domain is EPEVTQTPSHQVTQMGQEVILRCVPISNHLYFYWYRQILGQKVEFLVSFYNNEISEKSEIFDDQFSVERPDGSNFTLKIRSTKLEDSAMYFCASSDAGGADTQYFGPGTRLTVL.

This clone was observed a handful of times. The chain combines TRBV9 with TRBJ2-2, with 9 bases matching TRBD2. J was trimmed by 6 bases and V by 0 bases; bases with no gene match: 3. From germline, CDR1 is SGDLS and CDR2 YYNGEE. There are 15 residues in the CDR3. The CDR3 DNA reads as TGTGCCAGCAGCGTAGGTGCGGGAGGGGCCGGGGAGCTGTTTTTT. Amino acid sequence: CASSVGAGGAGELFF.

The gene calls are TRBV20-1 and TRBJ1-1; D gene ambiguous. Germline CDR1 is DFQATT and CDR2 is SNEGSKA (reference sequence). Trimming pared 6 bases from V and 11 bases from J, leaving 16 bases between. CDR3 length: 11 residues. The CDR3, as DNA: TGCAGTGCCCCGACATCGTCATGGGCTTTCTTT. This codes for CSAPTSSWAFF.

The chain couples TRBV7-2 to TRBJ2-7; D gene unclear. Trimming left V 5 bases short and J 3 bases short, with 11 bases between. Germline loops: CDR1 SGHTA, CDR2 FQGNSA. The CDR3 has 13 residues. CDR3 bases: TGTGCCAGCAGCCGCGACCCGGACTACGAGCAGTACTTC. Amino acids: CASSRDPDYEQYF.

The rearrangement joins TRBV9 to TRBJ2-1; D gene unclear. The germline V gene encodes CDR1 SGDLS and CDR2 YYNGEE. This CDR3 has 15 residues. V shed 3 bases and J shed 4 bases, with 14 bases lying between them. The CDR3 DNA follows: TGTGCCAGCAGCGCGGAGCCCTTATCTTACAATGAGCAGTTCTTC. As protein: CASSAEPLSYNEQFF.

The CDR3 region has the DNA TGTGCCAGCAGCACGGTGGTCAATCAGCCCCAGCATTTT. Its protein product is CASSTVVNQPQHF. The rearrangement uses TRBV6-2 or TRBV6-3 and TRBJ1-5, with D unclear. The CDR3 is made up of 13 amino acids. Trimming stripped 6 bases from V and 3 bases from J, with 9 bases between. Germline CDR1 reads MNHEY; CDR2 reads SVGEGT.